This T cell receptor beta chain was observed in a study of HIV-infected patients and healthy controls. Reverse transcription used 450 to 550 ng RNA and constant-region primers for alpha and beta. Alpha and beta chain libraries were made separately by chain-specific third strand synthesis with multiplexing indices. Each CDR3 protein is one row after TCRdb ran MiXCR on the 5' RACE reads. The data show nearly 9,500 distinct CDR3 sequences, around 5.4% seen once. All unsorted peripheral T cells were captured because whole blood was used without fractionation. Peripheral blood, around 2.5 ml, was drawn for RNA extraction. The V gene's germline CDR1 is MDHEN and CDR2 SYDVKM. CDR3 length: 16 residues. Losses at the gene ends were 5 bases for V and 4 bases for J; bases not matched to a gene: 9. This clonotype was picked up many times. What it recognizes is unknown. Study results and caveats: Mean usage of eight alpha and eight beta V genes differed significantly in HIV-infected patients versus controls. Significantly higher mean Gini indices appeared in HIV-infected repertoires, possibly reflecting oligoclonality. Compared with healthy controls, HIV-infected patients showed less CDR3 sharing between individuals.

The receptor was derived from an adult in good health. The source material was blood. The chain links TRBV28 to TRBJ2-1, with 9 nucleotides matching TRBD1. CDR3 bases: TGTGCCAGCAGTCCCGCCGGGACAGGGACTTACAATGAGCAGTTCTTC. This gives the protein CASSPAGTGTYNEQFF.